The T cell receptor (beta chain) under discussion was sequenced for a study of Graves' ophthalmopathy and Graves' hyperthyroidism. Overall study context: Investigators collected peripheral blood at initial diagnosis, before any treatment was given.

V was pared by 3 bases and J by 2 bases, with 17 bases between. Germline loops: CDR1 SGHVS, CDR2 FNYEAQ. CDR3 length: 16 amino acids. The sequenced template was RNA, covering the TCR beta CDR3 region. Investigators did first-round RT-PCR with HTBI primers, then second-round multiplex PCR. TCRdb reprocessed the multiplex PCR reads via MiXCR and lists one record per CDR3 protein. The sample has 400,000 to 450,000 distinct CDR3 sequences, roughly 21% seen once. This clonotype was recorded at least ten times. Symptoms, serum thyroxine and TRAb, thyroid ultrasound, and orbital computed tomography formed the diagnostic basis.

The V call is TRBV7-6, the J call TRBJ2-7, with D perhaps TRBD2 (7 bases). This clonotype was sampled from a woman under 30 with stable Graves' hyperthyroidism. Sequencing was carried out using peripheral blood. CDR3 bases: TGTGCCAGCAGCTTTTATTCGGGGGGCGAAACCTACGAGCAGTACTTC. Its protein product is CASSFYSGGETYEQYF.